The sample holds a few counts of the clone carrying this TCR beta chain. Germline CDR1 reads SEHNR; CDR2 reads FQNEAQ (reference sequence). The CDR3 totals 13 residues. The V end was cut by 0 bases, the J end by 12 bases, with 12 bases between. This specimen comes from a study of beta chain features in type 1 diabetes. Of the isolated RNA, all was reverse transcribed, and so the sequenced material was expressed TCRB transcripts. The method was immunoSEQ multiplex PCR; TCRdb's version includes in-frame clones alone and lacks a portion of them. Of approximately 140,000 clones in the sample, under 60% were seen once. Purity exceeded 95% in all sorted populations.

This receptor was identified in a man aged 18 to 30 in good health. This sequence joins TRBV7-9 and TRBJ2-1; the D gene is possibly TRBD2 (5 bases). The material sequenced was Tregs from blood. The CDR3 loop is CASSLALSRGQFF. The CDR3 nucleotides are TGTGCCAGCAGCTTAGCGCTATCCCGGGGGCAGTTCTTC.